The 26 T cell receptor beta chains given below trace back to one sample, sequenced in a study of blood T cell repertoires in COVID-19. Measured with immunoSEQ multiplex PCR; TCRdb has only the in-frame clones, and not every one. The sample yields under 65,000 clones, around 90% seen once. Sequencing used peripheral blood. All receptors come from a woman older than 75 with active COVID-19.

Here the CDR3 DNA reads TGTGCCAGCAGCTTGGTCGAGGGCTCCCCCAGTGGCTACACCTTC. It is translated as CASSLVEGSPSGYTF. The chain couples TRBV5-6 to TRBJ1-2, with D uncertain. V was cut by 0 bases and J by 7 bases, with 16 bases left in between. Per germline, CDR1 SGHDT and CDR2 YYEEEE. The CDR3 is 15 residues long.

The rearrangement links TRBV5-1 to TRBJ2-7, with a weak D call TRBD1 (5 bases). The CDR3 runs 15 residues. CDR1 and CDR2 from the germline V gene are SGHRS and YFSETQ. V lost 0 bases to trimming and J lost 3 bases, with 13 bases between them. The CDR3 DNA follows: TGCGCCAGCAGCTTGGTGGCAGGGAAGAGCTACGAGCAGTACTTC. It translates to CASSLVAGKSYEQYF.

This clone was seen just once. The chain combines TRBV7-2 with TRBJ2-7; TRBD2 matches at 11 bases. V lost 8 bases, J lost 1 base, and 4 bases stayed unmatched. The germline V gene encodes CDR1 SGHTA and CDR2 FQGNSA. The CDR3 contains 14 residues. In DNA form, the CDR3 reads TGTGCCAGCCGAACTAGCGGGGGTTCCTACGAGCAGTACTTC. Translating it yields CASRTSGGSYEQYF.

The chain couples TRBV28 to TRBJ1-2, with 10 bases lining up with TRBD1. Looked up from germline, CDR1 is MDHEN and CDR2 is SYDVKM. Trimming cost V 3 bases and J 4 bases; bases outside gene matches: 8. This CDR3 spans 16 amino acids. CDR3 loop: CASSFSGTGDIYGYTF. In DNA form, the CDR3 reads TGTGCCAGCAGTTTCTCTGGGACAGGGGATATCTATGGCTACACCTTC.

The chain links TRBV4-2 to TRBJ1-4; TRBD1 is a possible D gene (5 bases). Per germline, CDR1 LGHNA and CDR2 YNFKEQ. V was trimmed by 1 base and J by 0 bases, leaving 9 bases between them. CDR3 length: 16 amino acids. CDR3 sequence reads: CASSQASTATNEKLFF. Written as DNA, the CDR3 is TGTGCCAGCAGCCAAGCATCGACAGCAACTAATGAAAAACTGTTTTTT.

The rearrangement uses TRBV18 and TRBJ1-6; TRBD1 matches 7 bases. The CDR3 runs 15 residues. V shed 3 bases and J 4 bases; nucleotides not matched to a gene: 3. Per the germline V gene, CDR1 is KGHSH and CDR2 is LQKENI. The CDR3 DNA follows: TGTGCCAGCTCACCGTCGACAGGGTATAATTCACCCCTCCACTTT. This gives the protein CASSPSTGYNSPLHF.

This chain joins TRBV28 and TRBJ1-1, with 8 bases identical to TRBD1. Germline loops: CDR1 MDHEN, CDR2 SYDVKM. The CDR3 length is 16 residues. The ends lost 3 bases at V and 0 bases at J; junction bases unmatched: 6. CDR3 loop: CASSLRTGTMNTEAFF. The CDR3 DNA reads as TGTGCCAGCAGTTTGAGGACAGGGACAATGAACACTGAAGCTTTCTTT.

The chain has TRBV5-1 and TRBJ1-2, with D possibly matching TRBD1 (5 bases). CDR1 is SGHRS and CDR2 is YFSETQ in the germline V gene. The V and J ends lost 4 bases and 2 bases respectively, with 12 bases between them. The CDR3 contains 14 residues. This CDR3 reads CASSPTDPNYGYTF. In DNA, the CDR3 is TGCGCCAGCAGCCCGACAGACCCAAACTATGGCTACACCTTC.

This clone was seen a few times. The chain joins TRBV29-1 to TRBJ2-7; 9 nucleotides agree with TRBD1. There are 13 residues in the CDR3. Germline values: CDR1 SQVTM, CDR2 ANQGSEA. V gave up 6 bases and J gave up 0 bases; unmatched junction bases: 3. The CDR3 spells CSVMDRGSYEQYF. In DNA form, the CDR3 reads TGCAGCGTGATGGACAGGGGCTCCTACGAGCAGTACTTC.

The rearrangement links TRBV5-5 to TRBJ2-4; D might be TRBD2 (5 bases). The V gene lost 2 bases and the J gene lost 3 bases, with 12 bases spanning the gap. The CDR3 consists of 15 residues. Germline V gives CDR1 SGHKS, CDR2 YYEKEE (reference sequence). Here the CDR3 DNA reads TGTGCCAGCAGCTTCCCCCGGGCGGGCAAAAACATTCAGTACTTC. Translated: CASSFPRAGKNIQYF.

CDR3 residues: CASSSVRTEAFF. CDR3 sequence (DNA): TGTGCCAGCAGTTCGGTCCGTACTGAAGCTTTCTTT. This sequence joins TRBV6-4 and TRBJ1-1; D gene uncertain. The CDR3 contains 12 residues. Trimming cost V 5 bases and J 5 bases, with 9 bases left between them. Germline CDR1 is MRHNA and CDR2 is SNTAGT.

V gene TRBV7-2 combines with J gene TRBJ2-7, with D hard to call. CDR1 is SGHTA, CDR2 FQGNSA, per germline. With 1 base removed from V and 5 bases from J, the gap between germline ends came to 6 bases. The length of the CDR3 is 12 residues. CDR3 DNA: TGTGCCAGCAGCTTAGACAGCCACGAGCAGTACTTC. It specifies CASSLDSHEQYF.

The chain couples TRBV5-1 to TRBJ2-7; weak D call: TRBD1 (5 bases). Germline V gene sequence: CDR1 SGHRS, CDR2 YFSETQ. The V and J ends lost 4 bases and 3 bases respectively, with 14 bases between them. This CDR3 contains 14 residues. Written as DNA, the CDR3 is TGCGCCAGCAGCCCCACGGGTGACAGCTACGAGCAGTACGTC. It specifies CASSPTGDSYEQYV.

The chain links TRBV11-2 to TRBJ2-5, with D perhaps TRBD2 (6 bases). V gave up 3 bases and J gave up 5 bases, with 10 bases separating them. From germline, CDR1 is SGHAT and CDR2 FQNNGV. The CDR3 has 13 residues. CDR3: CASSLTGDETQYF. CDR3 DNA: TGTGCCAGCAGCTTGACGGGAGATGAGACCCAGTACTTC. Using reference TRBV11-2 and TRBJ2-5 for the parts outside the CDR3, the full variable domain is EAGVAQSPRYKIIEKRQSVAFWCNPISGHATLYWYQQILGQGPKLLIQFQNNGVVDDSQLPKDRFSAERLKGVDSTLKIQPAKLEDSAVYLCASSLTGDETQYFGPGTRLLVL.

This chain joins TRBV28 and TRBJ2-1; 8 bases are a match to TRBD2. Germline trimming cut 10 bases from V and 5 bases from J; bases unmatched to any gene: 13. The CDR3 runs to 15 residues. Germline CDR1 MDHEN, CDR2 SYDVKM. The CDR3 loop is CATQFLAGLNNEQFF. CDR3 coding DNA: TGTGCCACCCAATTTTTAGCGGGACTTAACAATGAGCAGTTCTTC.

This rearrangement joins TRBV2 to TRBJ2-3; maybe TRBD1 (5 bases). The CDR3 covers 14 residues. The V gene's germline CDR1 is SNHLY and CDR2 FYNNEI. Trimming took 3 bases from V and 4 from J, leaving 11 bases between them. The CDR3 is CASSEEQAPDTQYF. CDR3 bases: TGTGCCAGCAGTGAGGAACAGGCCCCAGATACGCAGTATTTT.

V and J are TRBV12-3 or TRBV12-4 and TRBJ2-5; unclear D gene. The CDR3 covers 11 residues. Trimming took 3 bases from V and 5 from J, leaving 4 bases between them. CDR3 sequence: CASSLAETQYF. The CDR3 DNA follows: TGTGCCAGCAGTTTGGCTGAGACCCAGTACTTC.

This clone was counted a few times. The chain couples TRBV28 to TRBJ1-5, with D hard to call. Germline-derived CDR1 and CDR2 are MDHEN and SYDVKM. The CDR3 loop spans 14 amino acids. V was pared by 2 bases and J by 6 bases, with 11 bases between. In nucleotides, the CDR3 is TGTGCCAGCAGTTTACCCCGCGGGAGTCAGCCCCAGCATTTT. Its protein product is CASSLPRGSQPQHF.

This chain uses TRBV5-1 with TRBJ1-4, with 8 positions matching TRBD1. Germline CDR1 reads SGHRS; CDR2 reads YFSETQ. The V segment lost 0 bases and the J segment 8 bases; nucleotides outside the gene matches: 12. The CDR3 is 17 amino acids. The CDR3 nucleotides are TGCGCCAGCAGCTTGGGATTCGGTTCAGGGGGCGAGGAAAAACTGTTTTTT. Protein: CASSLGFGSGGEEKLFF.

This clone has a handful of counts. The rearrangement links TRBV5-6 to TRBJ2-5, with 8 nucleotides matching TRBD1. J was trimmed by 5 bases and V by 6 bases; bases with no gene match: 6. The CDR3 extends over 13 amino acids. Looked up from germline, CDR1 is SGHDT and CDR2 is YYEEEE. The DNA of the CDR3 is TGTGCCAGCACGGACAGGGTTCCCGAGACCCAGTACTTC. Translated: CASTDRVPETQYF.

This chain uses TRBV18 with TRBJ1-1, with 7 nucleotides matching TRBD1. This CDR3 comprises 14 residues. CDR1 and CDR2 from the germline V gene are KGHSH and LQKENI. After removal of 3 bases from V and 5 bases from J, the junction contained 6 bases not matched to a gene. DNA of the CDR3: TGTGCCAGCTCACCGAACCAGGGGGAAACTGAAGCTTTCTTT. This gives the protein CASSPNQGETEAFF.

The chain is built from TRBV7-2 and TRBJ1-2; TRBD1 is a possible D gene (6 bases). The germline CDR1 and CDR2 sequences are SGHTA and FQGNSA. Trimming left V 5 bases short and J 3 bases short, with 16 bases between. The length of the CDR3 is 15 residues. CDR3 in amino acids: CASSATRGLHYGYTF. CDR3 DNA: TGTGCCAGCAGCGCCACGCGGGGGCTCCACTATGGCTACACCTTC.

The chain recombines TRBV25-1 with TRBJ2-3; possibly TRBD2 for D (5 bases). Trimming removed 6 bases at V and 3 bases at J, with 10 bases between. This CDR3 spans 13 amino acids. Germline V gene sequence: CDR1 MGHDK, CDR2 SYGVNS. CDR3 DNA sequence: TGTGCCAGCAGGAGTGCGGGTACAGATACGCAGTATTTT. It encodes CASRSAGTDTQYF.

The gene calls are TRBV19 and TRBJ2-1; TRBD2 agrees at 7 bases. This CDR3 spans 13 amino acids. The junction had 4 bases not matched to a gene; V was cut back by 7 bases and J by 4 bases. Per the germline V gene, CDR1 is LNHDA and CDR2 is SQIVND (reference sequence). The chain's CDR3 is CASTGLGYNEQFF. For the CDR3, the DNA is TGTGCCAGTACCGGACTAGGGTACAATGAGCAGTTCTTC.

The chain recombines TRBV6-6 with TRBJ2-3, with 11 nucleotides matching TRBD1. J lost 4 bases, V lost 6 bases, and 9 bases had no gene match. The germline gives CDR1 MNHNY, CDR2 SVGAGI (reference sequence). This CDR3 region has 16 residues. The CDR3 is CASSPGQGATADTQYF. The CDR3 bases are TGTGCCAGCAGCCCCGGACAGGGGGCGACTGCAGATACGCAGTATTTT.

This clone showed up just a few times. V and J are TRBV18 and TRBJ1-5; tentatively, D is TRBD1 (6 bases). Germline CDR1 is KGHSH and CDR2 is LQKENI. Trimming shortened V by 5 bases and J by 0 bases, and 8 bases separated the two germline ends. The CDR3 runs 14 residues. The CDR3 region is CASSGDTSNQPQHF. The CDR3 region has the DNA TGTGCCAGCTCAGGGGACACTAGCAATCAGCCCCAGCATTTT.